This T cell receptor beta chain was sequenced in a study of control samples from healthy donors and cancer patients. Generated by immunoSEQ multiplex PCR, the TCRdb table keeps only in-frame clones and is missing some. The sample has just under 100,000 clones, roughly 93% seen once. The CDR3 is 17 amino acids. Germline V CDR1 and CDR2: LGHNA, YSLEER. With 1 base clipped from V and 2 bases from J, the junction kept 10 bases outside the gene matches. The rearrangement links TRBV4-3 to TRBJ2-7; TRBD2 matches at 8 bases. This sequence originates from a man between 18 and 29 years old in good health. The sequencing input was blood. The CDR3 loop reads CASSQVLGSGSAYEQYF. The CDR3 coding sequence is TGCGCCAGCAGCCAAGTTCTAGGAAGCGGGAGCGCCTACGAGCAGTACTTC.